This TCR beta chain was profiled in a study of spatial heterogeneity in lung cancer. Study overall: The average count in raw reads for each unique TCR and UMI combination exceeded eight appearances.

The ends were cut back, 2 bases at V and 4 bases at J, with 5 bases in the middle. The V gene's germline CDR1 is MNHEY and CDR2 SVGEGT. The CDR3 runs 12 residues. The time point: sample taken at primary tumor resection. TCRs were sequenced from unsorted whole RNA of tumor, nontumor lung or PBMC. Study-level findings and limits: The appearance of ubiquitous expanded tumor TCRs in blood was greater at resection than follow-up.

This clonotype was picked up many times. Antigen specificity is unknown. Single TCR cDNA molecules each had their own unique molecular identifier. One entry per CDR3 protein, called by TCRdb with MiXCR from the 5' RACE reads. The table includes several thousand distinct CDR3 sequences, 7% to 9.5% detected once. This TCR was recovered from a female donor with early-stage non-small cell lung cancer. This specimen consisted of PBMCs, obtained at surgery. The J gene is TRBJ2-5, the V gene TRBV6-2 or TRBV6-3; D unclear. This CDR3 reads CASSYPLETQYF. The DNA of the CDR3 is TGTGCCAGCAGTTACCCGTTAGAGACCCAGTACTTC.